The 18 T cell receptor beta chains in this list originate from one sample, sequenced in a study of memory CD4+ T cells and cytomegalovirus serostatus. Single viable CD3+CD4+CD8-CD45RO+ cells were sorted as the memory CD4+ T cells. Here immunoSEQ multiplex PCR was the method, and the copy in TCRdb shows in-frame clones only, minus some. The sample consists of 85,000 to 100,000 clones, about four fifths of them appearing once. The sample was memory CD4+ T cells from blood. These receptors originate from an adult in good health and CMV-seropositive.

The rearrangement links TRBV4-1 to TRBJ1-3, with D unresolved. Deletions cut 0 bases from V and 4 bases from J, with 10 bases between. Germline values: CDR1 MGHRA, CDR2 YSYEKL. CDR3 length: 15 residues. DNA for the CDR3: TGCGCCAGCAGCCAAGATCCAGGAACAGGAAACACCATATATTTT. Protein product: CASSQDPGTGNTIYF.

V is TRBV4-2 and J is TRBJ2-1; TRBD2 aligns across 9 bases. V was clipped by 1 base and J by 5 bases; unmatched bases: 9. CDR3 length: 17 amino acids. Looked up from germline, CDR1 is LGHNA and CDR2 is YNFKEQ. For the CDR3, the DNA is TGTGCCAGCAGCCAAGTTGGTCCTAGCGGGGTGAACAATGAGCAGTTCTTC. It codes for CASSQVGPSGVNNEQFF.

The DNA of the CDR3 is TGTGCCAGCAGTACACGAGGACAGGGCGACACCATATATTTT. Encoded protein: CASSTRGQGDTIYF. The gene calls are TRBV28 and TRBJ1-3; the match to TRBD1 covers 8 bases. Germline assignment: CDR1 MDHEN and CDR2 SYDVKM. V lost 5 bases, J lost 8 bases, and 8 bases stayed unmatched. This CDR3 comprises 14 residues. The full variable domain, in which reference TRBV28 and TRBJ1-3 provide the parts outside the CDR3, is DVKVTQSSRYLVKRTGEKVFLECVQDMDHENMFWYRQDPGLGLRLIYFSYDVKMKEKGDIPEGYSVSREKKERFSLILESASTNQTSMYLCASSTRGQGDTIYFGEGSWLTVV.

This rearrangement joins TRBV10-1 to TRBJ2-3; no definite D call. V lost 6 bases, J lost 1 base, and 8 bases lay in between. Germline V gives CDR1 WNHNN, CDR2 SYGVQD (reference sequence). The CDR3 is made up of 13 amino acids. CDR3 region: CASSNGGTDTQYF. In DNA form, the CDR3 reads TGCGCCAGCAGCAATGGAGGCACAGATACGCAGTATTTT.

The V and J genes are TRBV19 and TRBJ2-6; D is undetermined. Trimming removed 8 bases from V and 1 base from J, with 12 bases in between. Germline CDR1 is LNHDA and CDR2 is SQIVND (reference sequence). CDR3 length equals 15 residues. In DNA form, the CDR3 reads TGTGCCAGTGCCGGTTCCTCGTCTGGGGCCAACGTCCTGACTTTC. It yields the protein CASAGSSSGANVLTF. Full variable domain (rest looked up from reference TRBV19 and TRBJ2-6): DGGITQSPKYLFRKEGQNVTLSCEQNLNHDAMYWYRQDPGQGLRLIYYSQIVNDFQKGDIAEGYSVSREKKESFPLTVTSAQKNPTAFYLCASAGSSSGANVLTFGAGSRLTVL.

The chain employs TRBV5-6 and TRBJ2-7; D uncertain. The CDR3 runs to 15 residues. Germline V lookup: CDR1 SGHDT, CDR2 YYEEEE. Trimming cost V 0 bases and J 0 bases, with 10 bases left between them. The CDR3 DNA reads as TGTGCCAGCAGCTTGGTGCAGACTCACTCCTACGAGCAGTACTTC. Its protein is CASSLVQTHSYEQYF.

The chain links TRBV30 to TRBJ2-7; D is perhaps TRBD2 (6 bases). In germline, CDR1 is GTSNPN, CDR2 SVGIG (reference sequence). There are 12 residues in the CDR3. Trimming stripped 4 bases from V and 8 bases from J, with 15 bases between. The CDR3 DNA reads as TGTGCCTGGACCAGACTAGAGCGTAAGCAGTACTTC. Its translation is CAWTRLERKQYF.

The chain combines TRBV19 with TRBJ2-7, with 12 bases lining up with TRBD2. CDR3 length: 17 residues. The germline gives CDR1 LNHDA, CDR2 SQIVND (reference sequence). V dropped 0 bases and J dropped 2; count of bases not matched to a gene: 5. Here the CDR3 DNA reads TGTGCCAGTAGTATAGATGCGACTAGCGGGGGACCCTACGAGCAGTACTTC. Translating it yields CASSIDATSGGPYEQYF.

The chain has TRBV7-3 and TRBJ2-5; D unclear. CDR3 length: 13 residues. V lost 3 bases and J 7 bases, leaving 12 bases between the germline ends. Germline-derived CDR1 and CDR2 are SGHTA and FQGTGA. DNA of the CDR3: TGTGCCAGCAGCTTGGGGTTTTTAGGGACCCAGTACTTC. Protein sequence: CASSLGFLGTQYF.

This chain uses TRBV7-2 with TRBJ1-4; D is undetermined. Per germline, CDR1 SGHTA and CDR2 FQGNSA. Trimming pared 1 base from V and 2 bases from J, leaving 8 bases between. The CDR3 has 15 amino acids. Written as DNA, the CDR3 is TGTGCCAGCAGCTTAGTGGCAGCCACTAATGAAAAACTGTTTTTT. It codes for CASSLVAATNEKLFF.

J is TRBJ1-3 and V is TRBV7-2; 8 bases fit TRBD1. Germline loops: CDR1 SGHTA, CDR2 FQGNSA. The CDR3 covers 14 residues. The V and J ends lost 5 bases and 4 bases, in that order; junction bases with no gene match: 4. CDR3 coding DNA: TGTGCCAGCAGCAACGACAGGGGAGGAAACACCATATATTTT. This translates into CASSNDRGGNTIYF.

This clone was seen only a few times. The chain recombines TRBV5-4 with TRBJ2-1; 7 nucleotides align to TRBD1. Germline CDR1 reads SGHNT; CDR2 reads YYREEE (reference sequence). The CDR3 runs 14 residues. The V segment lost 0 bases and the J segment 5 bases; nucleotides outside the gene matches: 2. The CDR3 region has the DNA TGTGCCAGCAGCTTGGGGGACAGACACAATGAGCAGTTCTTC. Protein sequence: CASSLGDRHNEQFF.

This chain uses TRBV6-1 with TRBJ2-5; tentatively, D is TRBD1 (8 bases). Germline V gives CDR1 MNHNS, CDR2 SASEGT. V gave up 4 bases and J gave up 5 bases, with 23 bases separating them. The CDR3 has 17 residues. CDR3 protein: CASSVSGGGRGRETQYF. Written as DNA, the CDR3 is TGTGCCAGCAGTGTTTCAGGGGGCGGGAGAGGTCGGGAGACCCAGTACTTC.

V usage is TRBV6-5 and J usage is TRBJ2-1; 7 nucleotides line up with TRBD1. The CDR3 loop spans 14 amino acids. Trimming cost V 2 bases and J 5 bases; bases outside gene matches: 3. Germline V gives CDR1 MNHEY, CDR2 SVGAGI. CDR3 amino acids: CASSYRGLNNEQFF. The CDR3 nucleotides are TGTGCCAGCAGTTACAGGGGGCTTAACAATGAGCAGTTCTTC.

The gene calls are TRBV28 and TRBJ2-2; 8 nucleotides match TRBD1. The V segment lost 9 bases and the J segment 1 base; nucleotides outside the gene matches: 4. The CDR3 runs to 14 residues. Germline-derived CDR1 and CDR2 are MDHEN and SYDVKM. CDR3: CASRGQENTGELFF. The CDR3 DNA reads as TGTGCCAGTCGGGGACAGGAGAACACCGGGGAGCTGTTTTTT.

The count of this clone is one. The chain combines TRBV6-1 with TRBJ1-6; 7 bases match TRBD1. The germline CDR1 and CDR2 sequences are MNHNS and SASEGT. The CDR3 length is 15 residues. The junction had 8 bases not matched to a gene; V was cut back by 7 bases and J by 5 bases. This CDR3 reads CASTRQGGNNSPLHF. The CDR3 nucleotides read TGTGCCAGCACTAGACAGGGAGGAAATAATTCACCCCTCCACTTT.

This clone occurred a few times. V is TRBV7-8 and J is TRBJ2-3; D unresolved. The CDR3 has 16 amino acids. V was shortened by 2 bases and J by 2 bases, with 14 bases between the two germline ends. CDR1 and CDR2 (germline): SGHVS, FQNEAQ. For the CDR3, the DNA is TGTGCCAGCAGCTTACCACGATCTCGGACCACAGATACGCAGTATTTT. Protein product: CASSLPRSRTTDTQYF.

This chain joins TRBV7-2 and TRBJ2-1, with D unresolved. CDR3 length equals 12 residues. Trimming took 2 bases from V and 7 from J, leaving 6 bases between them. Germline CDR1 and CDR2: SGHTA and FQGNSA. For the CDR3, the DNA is TGTGCCAGCAGCTTACCTTGGAATGAGCAGTTCTTC. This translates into CASSLPWNEQFF.